Detailed here is one T cell receptor beta chain. Its antigen is as yet unknown. The data were obtained in a study of T cell repertoires in cytomegalovirus infection. TCRdb reanalysed the reads using MiXCR and keeps one entry per CDR3 protein. This sample has hundreds of thousands of distinct CDR3 sequences, with around 32% found just once. The CDR3 is made up of 12 amino acids. V lost 8 bases and J 2 bases, leaving 7 bases between the germline ends. The source was cultured PBMCs, collected from culture after CMV antigen stimulation. The receptor was derived from a human donor in good health (CMV status not recorded). Some clones in this sample may be carry-over from other donors' samples. The chain employs TRBV12-3 or TRBV12-4 and TRBJ2-1; D is ambiguous. The DNA of the CDR3 is TGTGCCAGCGTCGGAACCTACAATGAGCAGTTCTTC. Its translation is CASVGTYNEQFF.